Listed below are T cell receptor beta chains from one sample, sequenced in a study of PD-L1 blockade in urothelial cancer. Here immunoSEQ multiplex PCR was the method, and the copy in TCRdb shows in-frame clones only, minus some. The sample contains about 120,000 clones, 75% to 90% of which appear only once. Sequencing was performed on PBMCs, taken around atezolizumab (anti-PD-L1) treatment. These receptors came from a man aged 55 to 70 with urothelial cancer. CDR3s include the opening cysteine and the closing phenylalanine or tryptophan. A D gene is named only where the DNA matches it firmly. The size entry is marked missing in some rows and otherwise reads once, few, many or a size class.

NA	TRBV14	TRBJ1-3	NA	TGTGCCAGCAGCCAAGAGTGGGCTGTCGAAGGGGACACCATATATTTT	CASSQEWAVEGDTIYF
TRBD1	TRBV6-1	TRBJ2-7	NA	TGTGCCAGCAGTTCCGGGACAGGCACCTACGAGCAGTACTTC	CASSSGTGTYEQYF
NA	TRBV4-2	TRBJ1-3	NA	TGTGCCAGCAGCCAGGAGACGGTGTTCTCTGGAAACACCATATATTTT	CASSQETVFSGNTIYF
NA	TRBV11-3	TRBJ1-2	few	TGTGCCAGCAGCATTACAGGATTATCCAACTATGGCTACACCTTC	CASSITGLSNYGYTF
TRBD1	TRBV29-1	TRBJ2-2	NA	TGCAGCGTGACACAGGGGTTGGGCACCGGGGAGCTGTTTTTT	CSVTQGLGTGELFF
NA	TRBV9	TRBJ2-1	NA	TGTGCCAGCAGCGTAATCGGGCGGGACCCCTACAATGAGCAGTTCTTC	CASSVIGRDPYNEQFF
NA	TRBV29-1	TRBJ1-4	NA	TGCAGCGTCGACACTGGAAAACTGTTTTTT	CSVDTGKLFF
TRBD2	TRBV11-2	TRBJ2-7	once	TGTGCCAGCAGCACCGGACTAGCGGGTCCCCACGAGCAGTACTTC	CASSTGLAGPHEQYF
NA	TRBV29-1	TRBJ1-2	few	TGCAGCGTTGATCCCGCGGCGAGCTATGGCTACACCTTC	CSVDPAASYGYTF
NA	TRBV6-1	TRBJ2-7	NA	TGTGCCAGCAGTGCAACGGGGGAGTCCTACGAGCAGTACTTC	CASSATGESYEQYF
NA	TRBV28	TRBJ2-3	NA	TGTGCCAGCAGTTTTATAGGCCCGCAGGCAGATACGCAGTATTTT	CASSFIGPQADTQYF
NA	TRBV6-1	TRBJ1-2	NA	TGTGCCAGCGAACAGGCGCTTAACTATGGCTACACCTTC	CASEQALNYGYTF
NA	TRBV10-3	TRBJ2-1	NA	TGTGCCATCAGAGATGACAGGACCAATGAGCAGTTCTTC	CAIRDDRTNEQFF
TRBD1	TRBV4-3	TRBJ2-7	NA	TGCGCCAGCAGCCAGTCCGGGACAGGGACCTACGAGCAGTACTTC	CASSQSGTGTYEQYF
TRBD1	TRBV28	TRBJ2-2	NA	TGTGCCAGCAGTTTTTTTTGGACAGGGAACACCGGGGAGCTGTTTTTT	CASSFFWTGNTGELFF
NA	TRBV28	TRBJ1-2	NA	TGTGCCAGCAGTATGCCAGACTATGGCTACACCTTC	CASSMPDYGYTF
NA	TRBV27	TRBJ1-1	NA	TGTGCCAGCGGGAGAAACACTGAAGCTTTCTTT	CASGRNTEAFF
TRBD1	TRBV6-6	TRBJ1-5	many	TGTGCCACCTTCCAGGGGGCATGGAATCAGCCCCAGCATTTT	CATFQGAWNQPQHF
TRBD2	TRBV6-6	TRBJ2-7	NA	TGTGCCAGCAGTTACGGAGCGGGAGGGCCGTACGAGCAGTACTTC	CASSYGAGGPYEQYF
NA	TRBV10-3	TRBJ2-7	NA	TGTGCCACAGCGCCGGAACCCTCCTACGAGCAGTACTTC	CATAPEPSYEQYF
NA	TRBV29-1	TRBJ2-3	NA	TGCAGCGTGGGGCTAAGAGCTGATACGCAGTATTTT	CSVGLRADTQYF
NA	TRBV28	TRBJ1-4	NA	TGTGCCAGCACACCCGGGGGGCGGGAAGAAAAACTGTTTTTT	CASTPGGREEKLFF
TRBD1	TRBV28	TRBJ2-7	NA	TGTGCCAGCAGCTTAGTCGGACAGGGTTTGACCTACGAGCAGTACTTC	CASSLVGQGLTYEQYF
TRBD1	TRBV25-1	TRBJ1-5	NA	TGTGCCAGCAGTGCGGCAGGGGGAGGTCAGCCCCAGCATTTT	CASSAAGGGQPQHF
NA	TRBV5-1	TRBJ1-1	few	TGCGCCAGCAGCTTGCAGGTGAGGACAGAGAACACTGAAGCTTTCTTT	CASSLQVRTENTEAFF
TRBD1	TRBV5-1	TRBJ1-1	NA	TGCGCCAGCAGCTTGTCGGGACAGGTAACTGAAGCTTTCTTT	CASSLSGQVTEAFF
NA	TRBV7-2	TRBJ1-5	NA	TGTGCCAGCAGCTTACACAACAATCAGCCCCAGCATTTT	CASSLHNNQPQHF
NA	TRBV27	TRBJ1-1	once	TGTGCCAGCAGCCCCACACAGGTTATGAACACTGAAGCTTTCTTT	CASSPTQVMNTEAFF
NA	TRBV6-5	TRBJ1-5	NA	TGTGCCAGCAGCAGGGATGGCAATCAGCCCCAGCATTTT	CASSRDGNQPQHF
NA	TRBV5-1	TRBJ2-3	NA	TGCGCCAGTAAAGTCGGGGCAGATACGCAGTATTTT	CASKVGADTQYF
NA	TRBV9	TRBJ1-2	NA	TGTGCCAGCAGCGTAGGCGGGGAGGATGGAAGTTACACCTTC	CASSVGGEDGSYTF
NA	TRBV30	TRBJ1-2	NA	TGTGCCTGGAGTGTATTTCGGGGAGCGGGTGGCTACACCTTC	CAWSVFRGAGGYTF
TRBD1	TRBV7-3	TRBJ1-1	few	TGTGCCAGCAGCTTAACAGGGGGCCGTACTGAAGCTTTCTTT	CASSLTGGRTEAFF
TRBD1	TRBV28	TRBJ1-3	NA	TGTGCCAGCAGAGACCAGGGGGTTGTTCGAAACACCATATATTTT	CASRDQGVVRNTIYF
NA	TRBV6-6	TRBJ1-2	NA	TGTGCCAGCAGGGACACAGCTAACTATGGCTACACCTTC	CASRDTANYGYTF
TRBD1	TRBV5-1	TRBJ1-1	NA	TGCGCCAGCAGGGGACAGTCTATGAACACTGAAGCTTTCTTT	CASRGQSMNTEAFF
TRBD1	TRBV11-3	TRBJ2-7	NA	TGTGCCAGCAGCCCGTGGGTAACAGGGGGAAGGGACGAGCAGTACTTC	CASSPWVTGGRDEQYF
NA	TRBV29-1	TRBJ2-3	once	TGCAGCGTGGAAAAAAGCGGCCCAGATACGCAGTATTTT	CSVEKSGPDTQYF
TRBD2	TRBV10-3	TRBJ2-3	NA	TGTGCCATCACTCGGACTAGCGGGTTGCAGGATACGCAGTATTTT	CAITRTSGLQDTQYF
TRBD1	TRBV28	TRBJ2-1	NA	TGTGCCAGCAGGCCTGGGGACAGGGGTTCCTACAATGAGCAGTTCTTC	CASRPGDRGSYNEQFF